The clone carrying this TCR beta chain was found a few times. As yet, its antigen is unknown. 13 Jbeta primers and 60 Vbeta primers were used for the PCR. Clones were read by immunoSEQ multiplex PCR, and TCRdb kept only the in-frame ones, dropping some. Found here are approximately 140,000 clones, 75% to 80% of them singletons; the top ten hold 3%. The V gene's germline CDR1 is MNHNY and CDR2 SVGAGI (reference sequence). This CDR3 has 12 residues. V lost 5 bases to trimming and J lost 7 bases, with 12 bases between them. This entry comes from a study of cytomegalovirus exposure and HLA in healthy donors. Across the whole study: The study's early data release held roughly 91 million unique TCRs from HLA-typed donors. The study's findings and limits: Investigators reported approximately 170 TCR beta chains as tied to cytomegalovirus.

The clonotype comes from a man in his forties in good health and CMV-seropositive. The rearrangement uses TRBV6-6 and TRBJ2-7; a weak D match, TRBD2 (5 bases). The sequencing sample was made of PBMCs. This chain's CDR3 is CASSKTTGEQYF. The CDR3 region has the DNA TGTGCCAGCAGTAAGACAACGGGGGAGCAGTACTTC.